Listed below are T cell receptor beta chains from one sample, sequenced in a study of T cell responses to AZD1222 COVID-19 vaccine. The data were produced by immunoSEQ multiplex PCR, yet TCRdb's version contains in-frame clones alone and is incomplete. The sample has 140,000 to 150,000 clones; about nine tenths are singletons. The specimen comprised peripheral blood, sampled on day 0 of MenACWY control vaccination. The receptors come from an adult in good health. Each CDR3 is given with its conserved first and last residue. The D gene is left open where the match is weak. Part of the rows lack a size; the others show once, few, many or a class for expanded clones.

clone_size	v_call	j_call	d_call	cdr3_nt	cdr3_aa
-	TRBV3-1/TRBV3-2	TRBJ2-1	TRBD1	TGTGCCAGCAGCGCCGGGACAGGGGATCTTGGTGAGCAGTTCTTC	CASSAGTGDLGEQFF
-	TRBV5-5	TRBJ2-2	-	TGTGCCAGCAGCTTGCAGGGAAACACCGGGGAGCTGTTTTTT	CASSLQGNTGELFF
-	TRBV27	TRBJ2-1	TRBD2	TGTGCCAGCAGTTTATCAAGGTCTAGCGGGAGCCTTGAGCAGTTCTTC	CASSLSRSSGSLEQFF
-	TRBV5-5	TRBJ2-1	TRBD2	TGTGCCAGCAGCTTGGCTAGCGGGAGGGCATATGAGCAGTTCTTC	CASSLASGRAYEQFF
-	TRBV19	TRBJ1-1	-	TGTGCCAGTAGTATCGAACAGGGTACTGAAGCTTTCTTT	CASSIEQGTEAFF
-	TRBV28	TRBJ2-7	-	TGTGCCAGCACCTCTTTCGGGGACGAGCAGTACTTC	CASTSFGDEQYF
-	TRBV9	TRBJ2-3	-	TGTGCCAGCAGCGTAGCAGATACGCAGTATTTT	CASSVADTQYF
once	TRBV7-9	TRBJ1-2	TRBD1	TGTGCCAGCAGCCCAGACAGGGGGGCTGGCTACACCTTC	CASSPDRGAGYTF
once	TRBV24-1	TRBJ2-1	TRBD2	TGTGCCACCAGTATACTCAGGACTAGCGGGAGCTATGAGCAGTTCTTC	CATSILRTSGSYEQFF
-	TRBV6-5	TRBJ1-4	-	TGTGCCAGCAGGCCTCACCAGGTTGGAAAACTGTTTTTT	CASRPHQVGKLFF
-	TRBV6-4	TRBJ2-2	-	TGTGCCAGCAGTGACTCTTTGAGCACCGGGGAGCTGTTTTTT	CASSDSLSTGELFF
-	TRBV11-2	TRBJ1-1	TRBD1	TGTGCCAGCAGACGACAGGGGCTAAACACTGAAGCTTTCTTT	CASRRQGLNTEAFF
-	TRBV7-6	TRBJ1-5	-	TGTGCCAGCAGCTTAGCAGCTGGGGCAGGAAATCAGCCCCAGCATTTT	CASSLAAGAGNQPQHF
-	TRBV7-9	TRBJ2-3	TRBD1	TGTGCCAGCAGCCCCTTCCCGGGACAGGATAAGGATACGCAGTATTTT	CASSPFPGQDKDTQYF
-	TRBV7-9	TRBJ2-3	-	TGTGCCAGCAGCCCTCCGGGGGCAGATACGCAGTATTTT	CASSPPGADTQYF
-	TRBV7-9	TRBJ1-3	-	TGTGCCAGCAGCTTTACACCCAGCTCTGGAAACACCATATATTTT	CASSFTPSSGNTIYF
-	TRBV5-1	TRBJ2-3	-	TGCGCCAGCAGCTCTACAAGGGCAGATACGCAGTATTTT	CASSSTRADTQYF
-	TRBV30	TRBJ1-1	-	TGTGCCTGGAGTAAAAGATACTCTGAAGCTTTCTTT	CAWSKRYSEAFF
-	TRBV7-2	TRBJ2-3	TRBD1	TGTGCCAGCAGCTTACAGGGGGTTGCAGATACGCAGTATTTT	CASSLQGVADTQYF